The source of this TCR beta chain is a study of blood T cell repertoires in COVID-19. Study at large: Whether acute or convalescent, the COVID-19 samples came from the United States, Italy and Spain.

Per the original data handling: Amplified reference gene primers provided the basis for estimating nucleated cell counts. This table comes from immunoSEQ multiplex PCR, and its TCRdb copy is limited to in-frame clones, with some not included. Clone size and the V and J calls come from that table; the DNA yielded D and trimming. The table lists some 180,000 clones, more than 70% of them singletons. The germline V and J ends were trimmed by 5 bases and 9 bases, with 13 bases remaining between them. Germline V gives CDR1 LNHDA, CDR2 SQIVND (reference sequence). There are 13 residues in the CDR3. This clone appeared a single time.

The specimen sequenced was peripheral blood. The receptor was isolated from a woman in her sixties with acute or convalescent COVID-19. This rearrangement joins TRBV19 to TRBJ2-2; D uncertain. CDR3 nucleotide sequence: TGTGCCAGTAGTGAGAGAGGCCTCCGGGAGCTGTTTTTT. Translation: CASSERGLRELFF.